This entry lists 7 T cell receptor beta chains sequenced from one sample in a study of radiation and T cells in renal cell carcinoma. Method: immunoSEQ multiplex PCR; TCRdb's copy keeps in-frame clones and lacks some. This sample has about 150,000 clones, with approximately 86% found just once. Specified time point: blood 2 weeks post-SBRT. Noted treatment: 15 Gy SBRT to primary tumor, nephrectomy 4 weeks later. The sequencing used blood, collected from a patient whose treatment included radiotherapy and nephrectomy. These receptors were obtained from a woman between 45 and 60 years old with renal cell carcinoma.

The gene calls are TRBV9 and TRBJ2-3; 8 bases map to TRBD2. CDR3 length equals 22 residues. V lost 0 bases, J lost 3 bases, and 24 bases stayed unmatched. Per the germline V gene, CDR1 is SGDLS and CDR2 is YYNGEE. Written as DNA, the CDR3 is TGTGCCAGCAGCGTAGCTACTACCCGACTGGCGGGGGGCCCCACAGGGACAGATACGCAGTATTTT. Translating it yields CASSVATTRLAGGPTGTDTQYF.

This rearrangement joins TRBV11-3 to TRBJ2-3; D is uncertain. Germline loops: CDR1 SGHNT, CDR2 YENEEA. The V and J ends lost 0 bases and 4 bases respectively, with 8 bases between them. The CDR3 has 14 residues. The CDR3 region has the DNA TGTGCCAGCAGCTTAGATACTGCGGCAGATACGCAGTATTTT. It specifies CASSLDTAADTQYF.

Notes on this clone: One junction end disagrees with the germline gene, perhaps due to a read error. This chain joins TRBV4-1 and TRBJ2-3, with 7 bases that match TRBD1. Germline CDR1 and CDR2: MGHRA and YSYEKL. This CDR3 comprises 11 residues. CDR3 coding DNA: TGCGCCAGCAGCAAGGGGGCTCTCACGGATTTT. Translation: CASSKGALTDF.

This chain joins TRBV6-1 and TRBJ2-1; 8 positions match TRBD2. This CDR3 region has 14 residues. J lost 4 bases, V lost 6 bases, and 5 bases had no gene match. Looked up from germline, CDR1 is MNHNS and CDR2 is SASEGT. The DNA for the CDR3 is TGTGCCAGCAGAGCAGCGGGGGTTTACAATGAGCAGTTCTTC. Translated: CASRAAGVYNEQFF.

The chain uses TRBV5-1 and TRBJ1-1, with 7 bases matching TRBD1. V was clipped by 0 bases and J by 3 bases; unmatched bases: 11. This CDR3 contains 17 residues. Germline CDR1 reads SGHRS; CDR2 reads YFSETQ. In nucleotides, the CDR3 is TGCGCCAGCAGCTTGGCCCCGACAGGGTCTAGGCACACTGAAGCTTTCTTT. This gives the protein CASSLAPTGSRHTEAFF. Together with reference TRBV5-1 and TRBJ1-1, the CDR3 gives the full variable domain: KAGVTQTPRYLIKTRGQQVTLSCSPISGHRSVSWYQQTPGQGLQFLFEYFSETQRNKGNFPGRFSGRQFSNSRSEMNVSTLELGDSALYLCASSLAPTGSRHTEAFFGQGTRLTVV.

The chain recombines TRBV12-1 with TRBJ2-2. TRBV12-1 is noted as a pseudogene. The CDR3 extends over 15 amino acids. CDR3 nucleotide sequence: TGTGCCAGCAGCTTCTGCAGGAGGAACACCGGGGAGCTGTTTTTT. Encoded protein: CASSFCRRNTGELFF.

Only one count was recorded for this clone. For the CDR3, the DNA is TGTGCCAGCAGTGACGGAGGGACAGGACACTACGAGCAGTACTTC. Its protein product is CASSDGGTGHYEQYF. The rearrangement links TRBV6-1 to TRBJ2-7, with 8 positions matching TRBD1. With 3 bases clipped from V and 3 bases from J, the junction kept 7 bases outside the gene matches. Germline V gives CDR1 MNHNS, CDR2 SASEGT. The CDR3 spans 15 residues.